This T cell receptor (beta chain) was retrieved from a study of blood T cells in healthy people across ages. Broader study findings: Across samples, TCR beta diversity tracked strongly with naive T cell percentage.

Germline CDR1 reads SGHRS; CDR2 reads YFSETQ. This CDR3 is 15 amino acids long. V shed 1 base, J shed 6 bases, and the junction held 9 bases outside the gene matches. About this clonotype itself: Its antigen is undetermined.

The second PCR ran roughly 6 to 11 cycles with a sample-barcoded 5' primer and J-beta primers. TCRdb independently ran MiXCR on the 5' RACE reads; one entry per CDR3 protein. The table includes around 800,000 distinct CDR3 sequences, roughly 25% detected once. These same records also appear under a second study, on T cells of mothers and their children.

This sequence joins TRBV5-1 and TRBJ1-2, with 7 bases lining up with TRBD1. Input material: blood. This clonotype was sampled from a boy aged 10-17 years in good health. The CDR3 loop is CASSLSIDGQDGYTF. The CDR3 DNA reads TGCGCCAGCAGCTTGAGTATCGACGGACAGGATGGCTACACCTTC.